The count of the clone carrying this T cell receptor beta chain is one. A Seattle source enrolled patients during active infection and followed them longitudinally. This sample is drawn from a study of blood T cell repertoires in COVID-19. About the study: T cells, B-cell-depleted T cells, or PBMCs supplied cDNA or gDNA.

The germline CDR1 and CDR2 sequences are SGDLS and YYNGEE. The length of the CDR3 is 16 residues. Trimming at V came to 4 bases and at J to 6 bases, leaving 11 bases not matched to a gene. Study processing details: Amplified reference gene primers provided the basis for estimating nucleated cell counts. Data came from immunoSEQ multiplex PCR; TCRdb stores just in-frame clones and leaves some out. The DNA was the basis for D and trimming; V, J and clone size are from that table. The table includes around 270,000 clones, 91% detected once. The sample consisted of peripheral blood. This sequence originates from a person aged 18 to 35 with COVID-19, enrolled during active disease. V usage is TRBV9 and J usage is TRBJ2-1; the match to TRBD1 covers 9 bases. CDR3 region: CASSSRGDRVGNEQFF. The DNA for the CDR3 is TGTGCCAGCAGCTCCAGAGGGGACAGGGTGGGCAATGAGCAGTTCTTC.